Below, 21 T cell receptor beta chains from the same sample are listed, as sequenced in a study of T cell responses to AZD1222 COVID-19 vaccine. Method: immunoSEQ multiplex PCR; TCRdb's copy keeps in-frame clones and lacks some. The table shows over 75,000 clones, with 80% to 90% occurring only once. This specimen was peripheral blood, taken on day 0 of AZD1222 vaccination. All receptors derive from an adult in good health.

This clone was recorded once. The V call is TRBV28, the J call TRBJ1-5; no definite D call. This CDR3 region has 13 residues. The V and J ends lost 5 bases and 5 bases respectively, with 10 bases between them. Germline V lookup: CDR1 MDHEN, CDR2 SYDVKM. CDR3 DNA: TGTGCCAGCAGTCTGGCCGGTGATCAGCCCCAGCATTTT. Translation: CASSLAGDQPQHF.

CDR3 sequence reads: CASSEGTMSTDTQYF. The CDR3 nucleotides read TGTGCCAGCAGTGAGGGGACTATGAGCACAGATACGCAGTATTTT. This chain links TRBV2 with TRBJ2-3, with 7 bases matching TRBD2. In germline, CDR1 is SNHLY, CDR2 FYNNEI. The CDR3 length is 15 residues. With 3 bases clipped from V and 0 bases from J, the junction kept 3 bases outside the gene matches.

This CDR3 reads CASSSLRLGGNQPQHF. Here the CDR3 DNA reads TGTGCCAGCAGTTCCCTCAGGCTGGGGGGCAATCAGCCCCAGCATTTT. This chain connects TRBV28 to TRBJ1-5, with D possibly being TRBD1 (5 bases). Germline CDR1 and CDR2: MDHEN and SYDVKM. Deletions cut 4 bases from V and 2 bases from J, with 15 bases between. The CDR3 is made up of 16 amino acids.

This rearrangement joins TRBV14 to TRBJ1-3; D is ambiguous. V was shortened by 2 bases and J by 0 bases, with 14 bases between the two germline ends. CDR3 size: 17 residues. The germline gives CDR1 SGHDN, CDR2 FVKESK. The CDR3 region is CASSQTYLRASGNTIYF. As DNA, the CDR3 is TGTGCCAGCAGCCAAACCTACCTCAGAGCCTCTGGAAACACCATATATTTT.

This chain connects TRBV6-6 to TRBJ2-7; 7 nucleotides match TRBD1. This CDR3 is 13 amino acids long. CDR1 and CDR2 from the germline V gene are MNHNY and SVGAGI (reference sequence). Germline trimming cut 8 bases from V and 6 bases from J; bases unmatched to any gene: 10. The CDR3 DNA follows: TGTGCCAGCCTAGGGGGCTCCCGCGGCGAGCAGTACTTC. Translated, it gives CASLGGSRGEQYF.

The chain has TRBV5-1 and TRBJ2-7; either TRBD1 or TRBD2 may supply D (5 bases each). In germline, CDR1 is SGHRS, CDR2 YFSETQ. There are 11 residues in the CDR3. The V gene lost 2 bases and the J gene lost 6 bases, with 6 bases spanning the gap. This chain's CDR3 is CASSFGTEQYF. CDR3 in DNA: TGCGCCAGCAGCTTCGGGACCGAGCAGTACTTC.

The rearrangement joins TRBV3-1 (or the pseudogene TRBV3-2) to TRBJ2-7; 7 bases line up with TRBD1. Germline V gives CDR1 LGHDT, CDR2 YNNKEL (reference sequence). V dropped 0 bases and J dropped 2; count of bases not matched to a gene: 7. CDR3 length: 16 amino acids. The CDR3 region is CASSQDTGQAAYEQYF. In DNA, the CDR3 is TGTGCCAGCAGCCAAGATACTGGACAGGCCGCCTACGAGCAGTACTTC.

The CDR3 sequence: CASRAGQGNYGYTF. The CDR3 DNA sequence: TGTGCCAGTAGGGCGGGACAGGGGAACTATGGCTACACCTTC. V and J are TRBV19 and TRBJ1-2; TRBD1 agrees at 10 bases. V dropped 6 bases and J dropped 2; count of bases not matched to a gene: 3. Germline values: CDR1 LNHDA, CDR2 SQIVND (reference sequence). The CDR3 totals 14 residues.

V usage is TRBV19 and J usage is TRBJ1-5, with 8 bases aligning to TRBD1. The CDR3 runs 15 residues. In germline, CDR1 is LNHDA, CDR2 SQIVND (reference sequence). Trimming took 4 bases from V and 2 from J; bases not matched to a gene: 4. Here the CDR3 reads CASSTQGAGNQPQHF. The CDR3 nucleotides are TGTGCCAGTAGTACCCAGGGGGCGGGCAATCAGCCCCAGCATTTT.

This chain links TRBV19 with TRBJ2-1; D possibly corresponds to TRBD1 (5 bases). CDR3 length: 13 amino acids. CDR1 and CDR2 (germline): LNHDA, SQIVND (reference sequence). The V end was cut by 11 bases, the J end by 3 bases, with 14 bases between. CDR3 sequence: CASSQGRYNEQFF. The CDR3 DNA reads TGTGCCTCAAGCCAGGGCCGCTACAATGAGCAGTTCTTC.

This clone came up once. The chain combines TRBV6-2 or TRBV6-3 with TRBJ2-2; D call uncertain. There are 13 residues in the CDR3. Germline V gives CDR1 MNHEY, CDR2 SVGEGT. Trimming took 4 bases from V and 7 from J, leaving 10 bases between them. CDR3 amino acids: CASSSRLNGELFF. The CDR3 bases are TGTGCCAGCAGTTCGAGGTTGAACGGGGAGCTGTTTTTT.

J is TRBJ2-3 and V is TRBV30; 8 nucleotides line up with TRBD2. This CDR3 is built from 15 residues. V shed 7 bases and J 0 bases; nucleotides not matched to a gene: 9. In germline, CDR1 is GTSNPN, CDR2 SVGIG (reference sequence). This chain's CDR3 is CAFAGTRFSTDTQYF. For the CDR3, the DNA is TGTGCCTTCGCCGGGACTAGGTTTAGCACAGATACGCAGTATTTT.

This chain connects TRBV2 to TRBJ2-2; possibly TRBD1 or TRBD2 for D (5 bases each). Between the trimmed V and J ends, which lost 5 bases and 0 bases, there was a span of 13 bases. Looked up from germline, CDR1 is SNHLY and CDR2 is FYNNEI. The CDR3 runs 16 residues. CDR3 DNA: TGTGCCAGCAGTCGGGACCCCCTGGCGAACACCGGGGAGCTGTTTTTT. Protein: CASSRDPLANTGELFF. The full variable domain, rest sourced from reference TRBV2 and TRBJ2-2, is EPEVTQTPSHQVTQMGQEVILRCVPISNHLYFYWYRQILGQKVEFLVSFYNNEISEKSEIFDDQFSVERPDGSNFTLKIRSTKLEDSAMYFCASSRDPLANTGELFFGEGSRLTVL.

The chain carries TRBV7-2 and TRBJ2-3; 7 bases agree with TRBD2. CDR1 is SGHTA and CDR2 is FQGNSA in the germline V gene. Losses at the gene ends were 0 bases for V and 4 bases for J; bases not matched to a gene: 7. The CDR3 consists of 16 residues. CDR3 residues: CASSLAAGLGSDTQYF. For the CDR3, the DNA is TGTGCCAGCAGCTTAGCAGCGGGATTAGGGTCAGATACGCAGTATTTT.

V is TRBV27 and J is TRBJ1-6; D unresolved. With 3 bases removed from V and 7 bases from J, the gap between germline ends came to 13 bases. The CDR3 has 15 amino acids. Germline V gene sequence: CDR1 MNHEY, CDR2 SMNVEV (reference sequence). The CDR3 region is CASSFRAVTNSPLHF. The CDR3 DNA is TGTGCCAGCAGTTTTAGGGCAGTGACCAATTCACCCCTCCACTTT.

This clone was seen a single time. The chain recombines TRBV19 with TRBJ1-1; TRBD1 matches at 8 bases. The CDR3 spans 14 residues. Germline CDR1 is LNHDA and CDR2 is SQIVND (reference sequence). J gave up 0 bases and V 7 bases, and 4 bases lay outside the gene matches. CDR3 nucleotides: TGTGCCAGTACTTCGACAGGGGTGAACACTGAAGCTTTCTTT. This encodes CASTSTGVNTEAFF. Supplemented by reference TRBV19 and TRBJ1-1, the full variable domain reads DGGITQSPKYLFRKEGQNVTLSCEQNLNHDAMYWYRQDPGQGLRLIYYSQIVNDFQKGDIAEGYSVSREKKESFPLTVTSAQKNPTAFYLCASTSTGVNTEAFFGQGTRLTVV.

This chain joins TRBV28 and TRBJ2-2, with D possibly being TRBD2 (6 bases). The ends were cut back, 9 bases at V and 2 bases at J, with 16 bases in the middle. Germline V gives CDR1 MDHEN, CDR2 SYDVKM. This CDR3 spans 15 amino acids. The CDR3 region is CASRGGTANTGELFF. The CDR3 region has the DNA TGTGCCAGTAGAGGCGGGACCGCCAACACCGGGGAGCTGTTTTTT.

This chain joins TRBV5-1 and TRBJ2-7, with D uncertain. CDR1 and CDR2 from the germline V gene are SGHRS and YFSETQ. This CDR3 has 14 residues. The V and J ends lost 0 bases and 4 bases respectively, with 11 bases between them. The CDR3 sequence is CASSLEGLVYEQYF. CDR3 bases: TGCGCCAGCAGCTTGGAAGGTCTAGTTTACGAGCAGTACTTC.

The rearrangement links TRBV7-2 to TRBJ2-3, with 7 bases fitting TRBD2. This CDR3 is built from 13 residues. J was trimmed by 5 bases and V by 3 bases; bases with no gene match: 2. From germline, CDR1 is SGHTA and CDR2 FQGNSA. CDR3: CASSLGGRDTQYF. CDR3 coding DNA: TGTGCCAGCAGCTTGGGCGGGAGAGATACGCAGTATTTT.

V and J are TRBV19 and TRBJ2-1; 8 nucleotides match TRBD1. CDR3 size: 14 residues. Germline CDR1 and CDR2: LNHDA and SQIVND (reference sequence). With 5 bases clipped from V and 8 bases from J, the junction kept 8 bases outside the gene matches. CDR3 DNA sequence: TGTGCCAGTAGTGCAGACAGGGGTCGGGATGAGCAGTTCTTC. Translating it yields CASSADRGRDEQFF.

The CDR3 region is CASRLGNSPLHF. CDR3 sequence (DNA): TGTGCCAGCAGGTTGGGGAATTCACCCCTCCACTTT. The J gene is TRBJ1-6, the V gene TRBV28; D ambiguous. V lost 6 bases and J 7 bases, leaving 7 bases between the germline ends. The CDR3 has 12 residues. CDR1 is MDHEN and CDR2 is SYDVKM in the germline V gene.